By sample fraction, the clone carrying this T cell receptor beta chain is medium-sized. Between the trimmed V and J ends, which lost 1 base and 0 bases, there was a span of 8 bases. This CDR3 region has 15 residues. Germline V lookup: CDR1 SGHKS, CDR2 YYEKEE (reference sequence). Using its own MiXCR run on the reads, TCRdb lists one record per CDR3 protein. Of over 85,000 distinct CDR3 sequences listed, approximately 17% are singletons. This entry comes from a study of T cell repertoires in cytomegalovirus infection. The V and J genes are TRBV5-5 and TRBJ2-1; no reliable D call. The receptor's source is a human donor in good health (CMV status not recorded). Some clones in this sample may be carry-over from other donors' samples. What was sequenced was PBMCs. In DNA, the CDR3 is TGTGCCAGCAGCTTGATTGCCTTCTCCTACAATGAGCAGTTCTTC. Translating it yields CASSLIAFSYNEQFF. Variable domain in full (rest from reference TRBV5-5 and TRBJ2-1): DAGVTQSPTHLIKTRGQQVTLRCSPISGHKSVSWYQQVLGQGPQFIFQYYEKEERGRGNFPDRFSARQFPNYSSELNVNALLLGDSALYLCASSLIAFSYNEQFFGPGTRLTVL.